The next 25 T cell receptor beta chains were all read from a single sample in a study of cytomegalovirus exposure and HLA in healthy donors. In the PCR, 60 Vbeta and 13 Jbeta primers were used. TCRdb's table, derived via immunoSEQ multiplex PCR, lists solely in-frame clones and lacks some. The top ten hold roughly 4% of the sample, which has approximately 97,000 clones, 81% seen once. Sequenced sample: PBMCs. Receptors were obtained from a woman in her 70s in good health and CMV-seropositive.

Concerning this clone: Relative to the germline gene, one junction end is altered; a read error may explain this. The chain carries TRBV5-4 and TRBJ2-1; TRBD1 agrees at 8 bases. The germline gives CDR1 SGHNT, CDR2 YYREEE (reference sequence). This CDR3 contains 14 residues. CDR3 sequence reads: CAGSLTGQGFREFF. The DNA of the CDR3 is TGTGCCGGCAGCTTGACAGGACAGGGTTTTCGGGAGTTCTTC.

This clone was observed a handful of times. The rearrangement uses TRBV5-1 and TRBJ1-3, with a tentative D call TRBD1 (6 bases). The germline V gene encodes CDR1 SGHRS and CDR2 YFSETQ. Trimming shortened V by 4 bases and J by 0 bases, and 11 bases separated the two germline ends. The CDR3 length is 15 residues. CDR3 region: CASSADSASGNTIYF. The CDR3 DNA reads TGCGCCAGCAGCGCGGACAGTGCCTCTGGAAACACCATATATTTT. Full variable domain (rest looked up from reference TRBV5-1 and TRBJ1-3): KAGVTQTPRYLIKTRGQQVTLSCSPISGHRSVSWYQQTPGQGLQFLFEYFSETQRNKGNFPGRFSGRQFSNSRSEMNVSTLELGDSALYLCASSADSASGNTIYFGEGSWLTVV.

The chain couples TRBV6-1 to TRBJ1-2, with D tentatively TRBD1 (6 bases). The germline V and J ends were trimmed by 3 bases and 8 bases, with 13 bases remaining between them. This CDR3 region has 13 residues. Germline V CDR1 and CDR2: MNHNS, SASEGT. CDR3 region: CASSENRVGGYTF. The CDR3 DNA reads as TGTGCCAGCAGTGAGAACAGGGTAGGCGGCTACACCTTC.

The table lists this clone with a count of one. The V gene is TRBV15, the J gene TRBJ2-7; a possible D gene is TRBD2 (5 bases). The V and J ends lost 0 bases and 0 bases respectively, with 12 bases between them. CDR1 is LNHNV, CDR2 YYDKDF, per germline (reference sequence). CDR3 length equals 16 residues. CDR3 sequence (DNA): TGTGCCACCAGCAGAGAAACGCAGGAGGCCTCCTACGAGCAGTACTTC. It encodes CATSRETQEASYEQYF.

The V call is TRBV11-2, the J call TRBJ2-1, with TRBD2 identical over 10 bases. Trimming cost V 6 bases and J 4 bases; bases outside gene matches: 9. Germline CDR1 is SGHAT and CDR2 is FQNNGV. The CDR3 has 16 amino acids. The CDR3 DNA reads as TGTGCCAGCAGTCCATTCGGGACTAGCGCTTACAATGAGCAGTTCTTC. Its translation: CASSPFGTSAYNEQFF.

The chain recombines TRBV7-3 with TRBJ2-1, with 8 bases matching TRBD2. This CDR3 has 14 amino acids. J lost 6 bases, V lost 2 bases, and 3 bases had no gene match. Germline V CDR1 and CDR2: SGHTA, FQGTGA. The CDR3 DNA sequence: TGTGCCAGCAGCTTAGCGGGAGGTGGCAATGAGCAGTTCTTC. It codes for CASSLAGGGNEQFF.

The chain recombines TRBV25-1 with TRBJ2-7; D not certain. The CDR3 contains 13 residues. In germline, CDR1 is MGHDK, CDR2 SYGVNS. V dropped 0 bases and J dropped 9 bases, with 12 bases sitting between them. In DNA, the CDR3 is TGTGCCAGCAGTGAATATAGAGTCAACGGGCAGTACTTC. Its protein product is CASSEYRVNGQYF.

This clone was seen just once. V is TRBV5-5 and J is TRBJ1-1; D is unresolved. Between the trimmed V and J ends, which lost 0 bases and 1 base, there was a span of 7 bases. The germline V gene encodes CDR1 SGHKS and CDR2 YYEKEE (reference sequence). The CDR3 loop spans 14 amino acids. In DNA form, the CDR3 reads TGTGCCAGCAGCTTGGCAGCGAGGAACACTGAAGCTTTCTTT. This translates into CASSLAARNTEAFF. The full variable domain, rest sourced from reference TRBV5-5 and TRBJ1-1, is DAGVTQSPTHLIKTRGQQVTLRCSPISGHKSVSWYQQVLGQGPQFIFQYYEKEERGRGNFPDRFSARQFPNYSSELNVNALLLGDSALYLCASSLAARNTEAFFGQGTRLTVV.

This chain uses TRBV19 with TRBJ1-5; D gene unclear. The germline CDR1 and CDR2 sequences are LNHDA and SQIVND (reference sequence). V was pared by 2 bases and J by 1 base, with 9 bases between. The CDR3 has 15 residues. This chain's CDR3 is CASSIYQSSNQPQHF. In DNA, the CDR3 is TGTGCCAGTAGTATATACCAAAGCAGCAATCAGCCCCAGCATTTT. Combining the CDR3 with reference TRBV19 and TRBJ1-5 gives the whole variable domain DGGITQSPKYLFRKEGQNVTLSCEQNLNHDAMYWYRQDPGQGLRLIYYSQIVNDFQKGDIAEGYSVSREKKESFPLTVTSAQKNPTAFYLCASSIYQSSNQPQHFGDGTRLSIL.

J is TRBJ2-1 and V is TRBV7-3; 8 nucleotides match TRBD1. V gave up 4 bases and J gave up 1 base; unmatched junction bases: 3. Germline CDR1 SGHTA, CDR2 FQGTGA. The CDR3 covers 15 residues. The CDR3 here is CASSSNRGSYNEQFF. In DNA, the CDR3 is TGTGCCAGCAGCTCGAACAGGGGGTCCTACAATGAGCAGTTCTTC.

This clone was observed a few times. The chain uses TRBV6-4 and TRBJ2-1; 8 bases are a match to TRBD2. Per the germline V gene, CDR1 is MRHNA and CDR2 is SNTAGT. The ends lost 4 bases at V and 5 bases at J; junction bases unmatched: 7. This CDR3 is 15 amino acids long. DNA for the CDR3: TGTGCCAGCAGTGTGTCGGGAGGGGGGAACAATGAGCAGTTCTTC. The encoded protein is CASSVSGGGNNEQFF.

The chain has TRBV10-3 and TRBJ1-5, with 7 bases matching TRBD1. Germline CDR1 ENHRY, CDR2 SYGVKD. The CDR3 sequence is 14 residues long. Trimming removed 7 bases from V and 2 bases from J; junction bases left unmatched: 5. The CDR3 region has the DNA TGTGCCATCAAAGGACAGGCAGGCAATCAGCCCCAGCATTTT. It is translated as CAIKGQAGNQPQHF.

There are a few counts of this clone. The chain links TRBV6-6 to TRBJ1-1; 9 bases fit TRBD1. The CDR3 consists of 15 residues. V lost 5 bases and J lost 1; bases outside the gene matches: 5. Germline V gene sequence: CDR1 MNHNY, CDR2 SVGAGI (reference sequence). CDR3 in DNA: TGTGCCAGCAGTGCTCCGGGACAGGGGAACACTGAAGCTTTCTTT. Translation gives CASSAPGQGNTEAFF.

The chain employs TRBV28 and TRBJ2-1; TRBD2 aligns across 11 bases. CDR1 is MDHEN and CDR2 is SYDVKM in the germline V gene. The CDR3 extends over 16 amino acids. The V gene end was trimmed by 5 bases and the J gene end by 5 bases; junction bases not matched to a gene: 8. In nucleotides, the CDR3 is TGTGCCAGCAGTCTAGCGGGAGGCTGGCCCCACAATGAGCAGTTCTTC. It is translated as CASSLAGGWPHNEQFF.

The chain couples TRBV7-9 to TRBJ2-7; 7 nucleotides match TRBD2. This CDR3 contains 14 residues. Germline CDR1 SEHNR, CDR2 FQNEAQ (reference sequence). V was pared by 5 bases and J by 3 bases, with 7 bases of the junction left unmatched. CDR3 amino acids: CASSTGLGGYEQYF. The DNA for the CDR3 is TGTGCCAGCAGCACCGGACTAGGTGGCTACGAGCAGTACTTC. Complete variable domain (other parts from reference TRBV7-9 and TRBJ2-7): DTGVSQNPRHKITKRGQNVTFRCDPISEHNRLYWYRQTLGQGPEFLTYFQNEAQLEKSRLLSDRFSAERPKGSFSTLEIQRTEQGDSAMYLCASSTGLGGYEQYFGPGTRLTVT.

The chain links TRBV4-1 to TRBJ2-3; maybe TRBD2 (5 bases). The CDR3 covers 17 residues. The germline V and J ends were trimmed by 4 bases and 1 base, with 18 bases remaining between them. CDR1 and CDR2 from the germline V gene are MGHRA and YSYEKL. The CDR3 nucleotides are TGCGCCAGCAGCCGAGAGGGTGGGAGCGGCCGCACAGATACGCAGTATTTT. This sequence encodes CASSREGGSGRTDTQYF.

This sequence joins TRBV18 and TRBJ1-2; the D gene is possibly TRBD1 (5 bases). Germline CDR1 and CDR2: KGHSH and LQKENI. V was clipped by 5 bases and J by 7 bases, with 11 bases between them. CDR3 size: 12 residues. CDR3 bases: TGTGCCAGCTCATCTTTAGGGGTTGGCTACACCTTC. Amino acids: CASSSLGVGYTF.

The V and J genes are TRBV30 and TRBJ1-1, with D perhaps matching TRBD1 (6 bases). Germline V CDR1 and CDR2: GTSNPN, SVGIG (reference sequence). Deletions cut 3 bases from V and 7 bases from J, with 9 bases between. The CDR3 runs 11 residues. CDR3 in amino acids: CAWRQGFEAFF. CDR3 sequence (DNA): TGTGCCTGGAGACAGGGTTTTGAAGCTTTCTTT.

The V gene is TRBV5-1, the J gene TRBJ2-3; D possibly corresponds to TRBD1 (5 bases). This CDR3 has 14 residues. Trimming pared 2 bases from V and 1 base from J, leaving 8 bases between. The germline V gene encodes CDR1 SGHRS and CDR2 YFSETQ. CDR3 DNA sequence: TGCGCCAGCAGCTTTAGCAGGGGCACAGATACGCAGTATTTT. Protein sequence: CASSFSRGTDTQYF.

The chain is built from TRBV30 and TRBJ2-3; a possible D gene is TRBD2 (6 bases). Germline values: CDR1 GTSNPN, CDR2 SVGIG (reference sequence). V was trimmed by 4 bases and J by 2 bases, leaving 16 bases between them. CDR3 size: 15 residues. The CDR3 DNA is TGTGCCTGGAAGGTGGCGGGAAGGCTCACAGATACGCAGTATTTT. Protein product: CAWKVAGRLTDTQYF.

V usage is TRBV2 and J usage is TRBJ2-7; D is unclear. The ends were cut back, 3 bases at V and 3 bases at J, with 6 bases in the middle. The CDR3 runs 12 residues. CDR1 is SNHLY and CDR2 is FYNNEI in the germline V gene. CDR3 region: CASSDNSYEQYF. The CDR3 DNA is TGTGCCAGCAGTGATAACAGCTACGAGCAGTACTTC. The full variable domain, completed using reference TRBV2 and TRBJ2-7, is EPEVTQTPSHQVTQMGQEVILRCVPISNHLYFYWYRQILGQKVEFLVSFYNNEISEKSEIFDDQFSVERPDGSNFTLKIRSTKLEDSAMYFCASSDNSYEQYFGPGTRLTVT.

This chain uses TRBV5-4 with TRBJ1-6; no definite D call. Germline loops: CDR1 SGHNT, CDR2 YYREEE (reference sequence). Trimming cost V 0 bases and J 0 bases, with 4 bases left between them. The CDR3 consists of 15 residues. CDR3 in amino acids: CASSLASSYNSPLHF. CDR3 bases: TGTGCCAGCAGCTTGGCCAGCTCCTATAATTCACCCCTCCACTTT. The variable domain in full, with the rest retrieved from reference TRBV5-4 and TRBJ1-6, is ETGVTQSPTHLIKTRGQQVTLRCSSQSGHNTVSWYQQALGQGPQFIFQYYREEENGRGNFPPRFSGLQFPNYSSELNVNALELDDSALYLCASSLASSYNSPLHFGNGTRLTVT.

The gene calls are TRBV28 and TRBJ1-3; D may be TRBD1 (6 bases). The CDR3 has 13 amino acids. Germline lookup yields CDR1 MDHEN and CDR2 SYDVKM. V lost 7 bases, J lost 6 bases, and 13 bases lay in between. The CDR3 sequence is CASTQGRENTIYF. The CDR3 nucleotides are TGTGCCAGCACTCAGGGGAGGGAAAACACCATATATTTT.

This chain joins TRBV28 and TRBJ2-1, with TRBD1 matching 8 bases. The CDR3 totals 15 residues. The V and J ends lost 6 bases and 7 bases, in that order; junction bases with no gene match: 11. The germline V gene encodes CDR1 MDHEN and CDR2 SYDVKM. The CDR3 here is CASRKDREKGNEQFF. CDR3 bases: TGTGCCAGCAGAAAGGACAGGGAAAAGGGGAATGAGCAGTTCTTC.

The chain is built from TRBV28 and TRBJ2-7; 12 bases fit TRBD1. The CDR3 has 17 residues. Germline trimming cut 6 bases from V and 4 bases from J; bases unmatched to any gene: 13. In germline, CDR1 is MDHEN, CDR2 SYDVKM. The CDR3: CASSRLPGTGGWYEQYF. The CDR3 coding sequence is TGTGCCAGCAGCCGATTGCCCGGGACAGGGGGCTGGTACGAGCAGTACTTC.